The subject of this entry is one T cell receptor beta chain. This clone was observed once. Its antigen is unknown. Per-nucleotide qualities are absent, and no much larger clonotype sits a single base away. Every sample was amplified as two independent genomic DNA replicates, using approximately 550 ng for blood and about 1.4 ug for tumor or normal breast. Following the manufacturer's instructions, the ImmunoSeq Intro kit was used to carry out TCRB sequencing on genomic DNA. The multiplex PCR ran for 25 to 35 cycles using proprietary primers and spike-in control sequences for absolute quantification. Single-end 150-bp reads were used to sequence an 87-bp fragment spanning the CDR3 and the flanking V and J genes. Each lane of an Illumina MiSeq using version 3.0 chemistry carried seven multiplexed samples, with two replicates per sample. Regarding the original processing steps: Raw data were processed with the vendor's proprietary pipeline, and both replicates were merged into a single result per sample. Productive rearrangements sharing the V-gene family, CDR3 amino acid sequence and J-gene segment were defined as clonotypes. To compute clonality, the normalized Shannon entropy (Pielou evenness) of TCRB abundances was subtracted from 1. To estimate T cell density, the total number of templates was divided by the input cell count, which was inferred from how much DNA went in. Recon with default parameters was used to estimate total repertoire diversity and clonality. Clonotypes with over 0.1% abundance in tumor and at least 32-fold higher abundance in tumor than in normal breast were defined as tumor-enriched. The clones in this table, taken by TCRdb from immuneACCESS, are in-frame only. Not every clone is retained; where verified, under half of the shortfall comes from an unresolved V gene, and the cause of the rest is unknown. V, J and clone size are taken as reported in that table, and D and trimming were inferred from the DNA itself. This sample comprises a few thousand clones, 65% to 80% of them detected only once. Around a tenth of the sample lies in the top ten.

V has 3 bases trimmed and J has 0 bases trimmed; junction bases matching no gene number 6. The CDR3 covers 16 residues, taking in both the cysteine and the phenylalanine. Only the CDR3 DNA stays, 48 bases, in frame from base 1. Via the germline V gene, CDR1 is LGHNA and CDR2 YNFKEQ. About 19-50 mg of tumor tissue was diced and typically yielded more than 2.5 ug of DNA. The study profiled bulk TCR beta-chain repertoires in matched peripheral blood, tumor and adjacent normal breast tissue taken from some 17 patients with early-stage breast cancer. After resection, tumor tissue identified by eye was cut out and put into prechilled RNAlater. Tumor tissue (about 18-50 mg) was diced and homogenized in RLTplus buffer with beta-mercaptoethanol and antifoaming agent using a TissueLyser II. The Qiagen AllPrep DNA/RNA Mini kit was used to extract genomic DNA. These data come from a study of early stage breast cancer tumors (dated 2017 in TCRdb). Background for the entire study: Of the 15 to 20 invasive breast tumors, 12 to 13 were found to be estrogen receptor-positive, progesterone receptor-positive and HER2-negative. Across all samples, more than 2.5 million templates representing roughly 1,100,000 unique clonotypes were detected. A read coverage of roughly 10-fold per sample was achieved on average. Most of the 12 ER+/PR+/HER2- tumors were invasive ductal carcinomas, while the other four were invasive lobular carcinomas. Overall study results and their limits: Enriched TCRB sequences shared across patients were mostly commonly generated sequences, unlikely to play an important role in the tumor microenvironment. Sequencing bulk genomic DNA from unsorted cells could not capture chain pairing or functional markers like CD4, CD8 and FOXP3. Because the cohort was small, a breakdown by tumor subtype could not be done. Approximately 2.5-fold higher T cell density and higher clonality were observed in tumors than in adjacent normal breast tissue. Greater similarity was observed between blood and normal breast repertoires than between blood and tumor repertoires, and tumor was distinguished from normal in most of the 16 patients when each tissue was compared with blood.

The receptor was isolated from a person aged 55 to 69 with breast cancer. The rearrangement combines TRBV4-2 with TRBJ2-3; TRBD2 matches 7 bases in the middle. What was sequenced was breast tumor tissue. The CDR3 here reads CASSHAARGSTDTQYF. The sequenced DNA is TGTGCCAGCAGCCACGCTGCGCGGGGGAGCACAGATACGCAGTATTTT.